This T cell receptor beta chain came from a study of T cell changes during pregnancy in multiple sclerosis. The assay was immunoSEQ multiplex PCR, and TCRdb's table has in-frame clones only and misses some. The table records roughly 63,000 clones, 90% of them present only once. Trimming left V 2 bases short and J 4 bases short, with 12 bases between. Per germline, CDR1 MGHRA and CDR2 YSYEKL. This CDR3 contains 15 residues. The specimen comprised peripheral blood, sampled in the second trimester of pregnancy. V gene TRBV4-1 combines with J gene TRBJ1-3; tentatively, D is TRBD1 (5 bases). This TCR came from a female donor in good health, enrolled as a control in a pregnancy study. CDR3 bases: TGCGCCAGCAGCCAAATGGGAGGGGTCGGAAACACCATATATTTT. It specifies CASSQMGGVGNTIYF.